This record concerns one TCR beta chain sequence. Its antigen is unidentified. This entry is derived from a study of shared clonotypes between healthy human individuals. Regarding the study as a whole: A handful of donors had about 5% of their naive CD4 clonotypes in common. Having only a few donors restricted how much genetic and exposure-history diversity was captured.

Deep-level assay runs were performed. This table comes from immunoSEQ multiplex PCR, and its TCRdb copy is limited to in-frame clones, with some not included. The table shows about 1,800,000 clones, with about 94% occurring only once. With 4 bases clipped from V and 2 bases from J, the junction kept 1 base outside the gene matches. The CDR3 is 13 amino acids. Germline V gene lookup returns CDR1 ENHRY and CDR2 SYGVKD. Cells designated naive CD8 were CD45RO-negative and were positively selected for CCR7, with terminally differentiated effector memory CD45RA+ cells excluded. The donor cohort consisted entirely of Caucasian adults residing in Nashville, Tennessee.

Source material: naive CD8+ T cells sorted from blood. This clonotype originated in a man aged 18 to 30 in good health. The chain employs TRBV10-3 and TRBJ2-7, with 8 positions matching TRBD1. The CDR3 reads CAISVGQAYEQYF. The CDR3 DNA is TGTGCCATCAGTGTGGGACAGGCCTACGAGCAGTACTTC.